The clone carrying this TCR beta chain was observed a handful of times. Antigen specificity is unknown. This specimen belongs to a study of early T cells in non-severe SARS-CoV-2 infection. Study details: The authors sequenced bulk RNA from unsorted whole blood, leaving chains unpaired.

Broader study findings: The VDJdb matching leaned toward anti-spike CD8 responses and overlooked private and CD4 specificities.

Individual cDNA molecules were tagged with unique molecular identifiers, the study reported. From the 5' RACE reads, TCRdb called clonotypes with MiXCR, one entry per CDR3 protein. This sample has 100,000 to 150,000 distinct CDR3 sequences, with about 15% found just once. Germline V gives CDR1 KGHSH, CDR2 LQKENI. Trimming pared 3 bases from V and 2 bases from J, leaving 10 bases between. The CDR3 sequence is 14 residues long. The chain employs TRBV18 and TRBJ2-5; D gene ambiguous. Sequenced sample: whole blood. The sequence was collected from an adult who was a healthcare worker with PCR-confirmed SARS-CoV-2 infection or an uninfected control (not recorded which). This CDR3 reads CASSPPQSQETQYF. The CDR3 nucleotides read TGTGCCAGCTCACCTCCCCAGAGTCAAGAGACCCAGTACTTC.